A single T cell receptor (beta chain) is shown here with its context. The antigen is undetermined. The sample originates from a study of T cell responses to AZD1222 COVID-19 vaccine. Study results and limitations: Possibly, clonal diversity was underestimated; donors were largely white British and included more females.

Per germline, CDR1 SGHNT and CDR2 YYREEE (reference sequence). The CDR3 has 14 amino acids. V dropped 0 bases and J dropped 1 base, with 7 bases sitting between them. The method was immunoSEQ multiplex PCR; TCRdb's version includes in-frame clones alone and lacks a portion of them. The sample records some 100,000 clones, around 90% being singletons. The TCR originated in an adult in good health. The chain joins TRBV5-4 to TRBJ1-1; no clear D gene. The starting material was peripheral blood, obtained on day 0 of AZD1222 vaccination. The DNA for the CDR3 is TGTGCCAGCAGCTTGGAAGGGAGGAACACTGAAGCTTTCTTT. Translated, it gives CASSLEGRNTEAFF.